This T cell receptor beta chain was found in a study of response to subunit inactivated influenza vaccine. Germline loops: CDR1 LGHNA, CDR2 YSLEER. With V trimmed by 4 bases and J by 5 bases, 10 bases remained unmatched. CDR3 length: 17 residues. Remarks on this clonotype: The antigen remains undetermined.

General study results and limits: The authors suggested that few new T cells are recruited per seasonal influenza vaccination.

MiXCR, run by TCRdb on the RT-PCR reads, gives a single entry per CDR3 protein. The sample lists roughly 650,000 distinct CDR3 sequences, roughly 15% seen once, with less than 8.5% in the top ten. The genes are TRBV4-3 and TRBJ2-1; 11 positions match TRBD2. Sequencing used PBMCs from blood, obtained 14 to 15 days before vaccination. The sequence was obtained from a middle-aged man who received an inactivated influenza vaccine. The DNA of the CDR3 is TGCGCCAGCAGCCCCCGGACTAGCGGGCGCCCCCACAATGAGCAGTTCTTC. Protein: CASSPRTSGRPHNEQFF.